One and the same sample provided the 15 T cell receptor beta chains below, sequenced in a study of blood T cell repertoires in COVID-19. Some clones are missing from TCRdb's copy, which holds only in-frame ones; the method was immunoSEQ multiplex PCR. The sample holds hundreds of thousands of clones, 80% to 90% seen once. Sequencing was done on a sample of PBMCs or T cells enriched from blood (not recorded which). The receptors originated from a man under 40 who had recovered from COVID-19.

This chain links TRBV15 with TRBJ2-5; D unclear. Germline values: CDR1 LNHNV, CDR2 YYDKDF (reference sequence). Trimming cost V 5 bases and J 5 bases, with 12 bases left between them. The CDR3 loop spans 13 amino acids. The DNA for the CDR3 is TGTGCCACCAGCGCACCCCAGTGGGAGACCCAGTACTTC. Translating it yields CATSAPQWETQYF.

The chain links TRBV5-6 to TRBJ1-2; 8 bases agree with TRBD1. Germline CDR1 and CDR2: SGHDT and YYEEEE. The CDR3 sequence is 11 residues long. Losses at the gene ends were 4 bases for V and 12 bases for J; bases not matched to a gene: 5. In nucleotides, the CDR3 is TGTGCCAGCAGCAAGACAGGGGAAGACACCTTC. It yields the protein CASSKTGEDTF.

The V call is TRBV7-6, the J call TRBJ2-1; 9 nucleotides agree with TRBD2. CDR3 length: 16 residues. J was trimmed by 4 bases and V by 0 bases; bases with no gene match: 4. The germline V gene encodes CDR1 SGHVS and CDR2 FNYEAQ. CDR3 amino acids: CASSLAGTSSYNEQFF. CDR3 coding DNA: TGTGCCAGCAGCTTAGCGGGGACTAGCTCTTACAATGAGCAGTTCTTC.

The chain couples TRBV6-6 to TRBJ1-4; D possibly corresponds to TRBD1 (5 bases). Trimming removed 6 bases from V and 5 bases from J, with 13 bases in between. This CDR3 comprises 14 residues. The germline gives CDR1 MNHNY, CDR2 SVGAGI (reference sequence). CDR3 nucleotide sequence: TGTGCCAGCAGCCCGGGACTGCTAAATGAAAAACTGTTTTTT. Encoded protein: CASSPGLLNEKLFF.

The chain couples TRBV3-1 (or the pseudogene TRBV3-2) to TRBJ1-5; 8 bases fit TRBD1. The germline gives CDR1 LGHDT, CDR2 YNNKEL (reference sequence). V was clipped by 4 bases and J by 6 bases; unmatched bases: 5. The CDR3 length is 14 residues. CDR3 sequence reads: CASSLGQGGQPQHF. CDR3 sequence (DNA): TGTGCCAGCAGCCTAGGACAGGGAGGTCAGCCCCAGCATTTT.

This clone is a singleton in its sample. The rearrangement links TRBV29-1 to TRBJ1-1, with a possible D match to TRBD1 (5 bases). The length of the CDR3 is 13 residues. Between the trimmed V and J ends, which lost 7 bases and 1 base, there was a span of 13 bases. The germline V gene has CDR1 SQVTM and CDR2 ANQGSEA. CDR3 in DNA: TGCAGCGCCCCAGGGCGGAGGAACACTGAAGCTTTCTTT. It encodes CSAPGRRNTEAFF.

The chain uses TRBV28 and TRBJ1-2; D is perhaps TRBD1 (5 bases). The CDR3 spans 14 residues. Between the trimmed V and J ends, which lost 2 bases and 6 bases, there was a span of 13 bases. Germline lookup yields CDR1 MDHEN and CDR2 SYDVKM. The DNA for the CDR3 is TGTGCCAGCAGTTTACCCGGGGGAGGGGATGGCTACACCTTC. Protein: CASSLPGGGDGYTF.

The V and J genes are TRBV29-1 and TRBJ2-4; D might be TRBD1 (5 bases). The V end lost 1 base, the J end lost 2 bases, and 9 bases lay between the germline ends. CDR3 length: 14 amino acids. Per the germline V gene, CDR1 is SQVTM and CDR2 is ANQGSEA. Written as DNA, the CDR3 is TGCAGCGTTGAAGTGGCAGGGACCAAAAACATTCAGTACTTC. The encoded protein is CSVEVAGTKNIQYF.

The chain combines TRBV28 with TRBJ2-1; D is possibly TRBD2 (5 bases). The CDR3 contains 13 residues. The ends were cut back, 5 bases at V and 3 bases at J, with 8 bases in the middle. Germline V gene lookup returns CDR1 MDHEN and CDR2 SYDVKM. The CDR3 DNA is TGTGCCAGCAGTGGAGGTTTCTACAATGAGCAGTTCTTC. Its translation: CASSGGFYNEQFF.

This chain joins TRBV19 and TRBJ2-1; possible D gene TRBD2, 6 bases. This CDR3 is built from 15 residues. The germline V and J ends were trimmed by 8 bases and 6 bases, with 20 bases remaining between them. Germline values: CDR1 LNHDA, CDR2 SQIVND (reference sequence). In nucleotides, the CDR3 is TGTGCCAGTTCTGAACTTTCGGGAGCTGGCAATGAGCAGTTCTTC. Its protein product is CASSELSGAGNEQFF.

The rearrangement joins TRBV4-2 to TRBJ1-1; TRBD1 matches 7 bases. The germline CDR1 and CDR2 sequences are LGHNA and YNFKEQ. CDR3 length equals 21 residues. V lost 1 base and J lost 1; bases outside the gene matches: 21. For the CDR3, the DNA is TGTGCCAGCAGCCAAGTCGTACTCGGGGACAGATCTGGCAGTCGGAACACTGAAGCTTTCTTT. Translation: CASSQVVLGDRSGSRNTEAFF.

This rearrangement joins TRBV11-2 to TRBJ2-3; 15 positions agree with TRBD2. The CDR3 is made up of 17 amino acids. Germline CDR1 reads SGHAT; CDR2 reads FQNNGV. The V gene end was trimmed by 5 bases and the J gene end by 2 bases; junction bases not matched to a gene: 5. The chain's CDR3 is CASSPGLAGGNTDTQYF. DNA for the CDR3: TGTGCCAGCAGCCCGGGACTAGCGGGAGGTAACACAGATACGCAGTATTTT.

Remarks on this clone: The same CDR3 can be traced to other DNA sequences in this sample. The chain has TRBV18 and TRBJ2-1; the match to TRBD1 covers 8 bases. The germline CDR1 and CDR2 sequences are KGHSH and LQKENI. V shed 5 bases, J shed 3 bases, and the junction held 6 bases outside the gene matches. This CDR3 has 15 amino acids. This CDR3 reads CASSLGQGNYNEQFF. The CDR3 bases are TGTGCCAGCTCATTAGGACAGGGTAACTACAATGAGCAGTTCTTC.

Notes on this clone: The same CDR3 also results from other DNA sequences found in this sample. The V and J genes are TRBV30 and TRBJ1-5, with D tentatively TRBD1 (6 bases). The CDR3 spans 13 residues. Germline V gives CDR1 GTSNPN, CDR2 SVGIG (reference sequence). V lost 0 bases to trimming and J lost 7 bases, with 10 bases between them. The CDR3: CAWSVQGSQPQHF. For the CDR3, the DNA is TGTGCCTGGAGTGTTCAGGGGAGCCAGCCCCAGCATTTT.

The V gene is TRBV7-9, the J gene TRBJ1-4; 9 nucleotides agree with TRBD1. Trimming took 6 bases from V and 8 from J; bases not matched to a gene: 10. The CDR3 covers 15 residues. From germline, CDR1 is SEHNR and CDR2 FQNEAQ (reference sequence). The CDR3 reads CASRKGGQGREKLFF. The DNA for the CDR3 is TGTGCCAGCAGAAAAGGGGGACAGGGTAGGGAAAAACTGTTTTTT.